The 21 T cell receptor beta chains presented below share a single source sample, sequenced in a study of cytomegalovirus exposure and HLA in healthy donors. 13 Jbeta primers and 60 Vbeta primers were used for the PCR. Sequencing used immunoSEQ multiplex PCR; TCRdb keeps in-frame clones, though not all of them. This sample has about 120,000 clones, with about 79% found just once. The sequenced sample was PBMCs. The origin of the receptors is a man younger than 40 in good health and CMV-seropositive.

The chain recombines TRBV10-3 with TRBJ2-3, with 9 positions matching TRBD2. The length of the CDR3 is 14 residues. The junction had 5 bases not matched to a gene; V was cut back by 4 bases and J by 6 bases. The germline V gene encodes CDR1 ENHRY and CDR2 SYGVKD. Here the CDR3 DNA reads TGTGCCATCAGTGGGCGGGGGGGCCGTGATACGCAGTATTTT. Its translation: CAISGRGGRDTQYF.

V gene TRBV6-6 combines with J gene TRBJ1-3; 8 bases fit TRBD1. With 2 bases clipped from V and 2 bases from J, the junction kept 5 bases outside the gene matches. There are 16 residues in the CDR3. The germline gives CDR1 MNHNY, CDR2 SVGAGI (reference sequence). The CDR3 DNA reads TGTGCCAGCAGTTACGGCGCGACAGGGGCTGGAAACACCATATATTTT. This translates into CASSYGATGAGNTIYF.

CDR3 protein: CSVENRVNTEAFF. The CDR3 nucleotides read TGCAGCGTTGAAAACAGGGTGAACACTGAAGCTTTCTTT. The J gene is TRBJ1-1, the V gene TRBV29-1, with D perhaps matching TRBD1 (6 bases). Germline CDR1 SQVTM, CDR2 ANQGSEA. The CDR3 is made up of 13 amino acids. V shed 2 bases and J shed 0 bases, with 7 bases lying between them.

The V and J genes are TRBV4-2 and TRBJ1-5; D is unclear. From germline, CDR1 is LGHNA and CDR2 YNFKEQ. This CDR3 contains 12 residues. The V end lost 1 base, the J end lost 5 bases, and 3 bases lay between the germline ends. The CDR3 DNA reads TGTGCCAGCAGCCAAGGAGATCAGCCCCAGCATTTT. Translated: CASSQGDQPQHF.

The chain uses TRBV1 and TRBJ2-7; the tabulated D call, TRBD1, remains unverified against the DNA. TRBV1 is tagged as a pseudogene. The CDR3 spans 14 residues. DNA of the CDR3: TGCACCAGCAGCCAATGCCAGGGGGCGATCGAGCAGTACTTC. Its protein product is CTSSQCQGAIEQYF.

This clone was found a few times. The V call is TRBV18, the J call TRBJ1-1, with 8 bases matching TRBD1. The germline gives CDR1 KGHSH, CDR2 LQKENI. J was trimmed by 3 bases and V by 4 bases; bases with no gene match: 4. The CDR3 loop spans 14 amino acids. CDR3 sequence reads: CASSRTGKDTEAFF. In DNA form, the CDR3 reads TGTGCCAGCTCACGGACAGGGAAGGACACTGAAGCTTTCTTT.

The chain uses TRBV7-3 and TRBJ2-5, with TRBD2 matching over 7 bases. Unmatched junction bases numbered 2, after V lost 1 base and J lost 3 bases. The V gene's germline CDR1 is SGHTA and CDR2 FQGTGA. This CDR3 has 14 amino acids. The CDR3 spells CASSLSGGEETQYF. The CDR3 DNA is TGTGCCAGCAGCTTAAGCGGGGGAGAAGAGACCCAGTACTTC.

J is TRBJ1-2 and V is TRBV7-9; TRBD1 matches 8 bases. Germline lookup yields CDR1 SEHNR and CDR2 FQNEAQ (reference sequence). The CDR3 has 14 amino acids. Losses at the gene ends were 5 bases for V and 8 bases for J; bases not matched to a gene: 10. CDR3: CASSPRQGTGGYTF. The CDR3 bases are TGTGCCAGCAGCCCCCGACAGGGGACAGGAGGCTACACCTTC. The whole variable domain, remainder taken from reference TRBV7-9 and TRBJ1-2, is DTGVSQNPRHKITKRGQNVTFRCDPISEHNRLYWYRQTLGQGPEFLTYFQNEAQLEKSRLLSDRFSAERPKGSFSTLEIQRTEQGDSAMYLCASSPRQGTGGYTFGSGTRLTVV.

J is TRBJ2-5 and V is TRBV14; TRBD1 agrees at 7 bases. The CDR3 is 15 amino acids. Trimming removed 1 base from V and 2 bases from J; junction bases left unmatched: 4. CDR1 and CDR2 (germline): SGHDN, FVKESK. The CDR3 is CASSQAPQGQETQYF. DNA of the CDR3: TGTGCCAGCAGCCAAGCCCCACAGGGGCAAGAGACCCAGTACTTC.

This clone was detected only once. This chain links TRBV7-2 with TRBJ2-3, with 7 bases identical to TRBD2. The CDR3 length is 15 residues. Germline assignment: CDR1 SGHTA and CDR2 FQGNSA. The J segment lost 2 bases and the V segment lost 8 bases, leaving 10 bases of the junction unmatched. The CDR3 loop is CASGGGGWNTDTQYF. For the CDR3, the DNA is TGTGCCAGCGGGGGGGGAGGGTGGAACACAGATACGCAGTATTTT. The full variable domain, its missing parts supplied by reference TRBV7-2 and TRBJ2-3, is GAGVSQSPSNKVTEKGKDVELRCDPISGHTALYWYRQSLGQGLEFLIYFQGNSAPDKSGLPSDRFSAERTGGSVSTLTIQRTQQEDSAVYLCASGGGGWNTDTQYFGPGTRLTVL.

The chain carries TRBV18 and TRBJ2-4; a weak D match, TRBD2 (6 bases). Germline V gene sequence: CDR1 KGHSH, CDR2 LQKENI. CDR3 length: 15 amino acids. V gave up 4 bases and J gave up 7 bases, with 17 bases separating them. CDR3 DNA sequence: TGTGCCAGCTCACACACTGGCGGGGATCTTAACATTCAGTACTTC. This encodes CASSHTGGDLNIQYF.

The V call is TRBV7-9, the J call TRBJ1-2, with TRBD1 identical over 9 bases. J lost 4 bases, V lost 3 bases, and 3 bases had no gene match. Germline CDR1 is SEHNR and CDR2 is FQNEAQ (reference sequence). The CDR3 sequence is 14 residues long. The CDR3 region is CASSLGTGIYGYTF. The DNA for the CDR3 is TGTGCCAGCAGCTTGGGGACAGGGATCTATGGCTACACCTTC. The whole variable domain, filled in from reference TRBV7-9 and TRBJ1-2, reads DTGVSQNPRHKITKRGQNVTFRCDPISEHNRLYWYRQTLGQGPEFLTYFQNEAQLEKSRLLSDRFSAERPKGSFSTLEIQRTEQGDSAMYLCASSLGTGIYGYTFGSGTRLTVV.

The rearrangement uses TRBV4-2 and TRBJ2-1; TRBD2 aligns across 7 bases. The germline V gene encodes CDR1 LGHNA and CDR2 YNFKEQ. This CDR3 comprises 15 residues. V lost 4 bases and J lost 4; bases outside the gene matches: 7. CDR3 DNA sequence: TGTGCCAGCAGCCCAATGGGGGGGGGTTACAATGAGCAGTTCTTC. This gives the protein CASSPMGGGYNEQFF.

This rearrangement joins TRBV6-1 to TRBJ1-2; TRBD1 matches 7 bases. V dropped 6 bases and J dropped 0; count of bases not matched to a gene: 7. From germline, CDR1 is MNHNS and CDR2 SASEGT. The CDR3 totals 15 residues. CDR3 bases: TGTGCCAGCAGAACCCTGGACAGGACTAACTATGGCTACACCTTC. Encoded protein: CASRTLDRTNYGYTF.

This clone was seen only once. The genes are TRBV28 and TRBJ1-5; 7 positions match TRBD1. Germline V gives CDR1 MDHEN, CDR2 SYDVKM. This CDR3 comprises 14 residues. With 6 bases clipped from V and 2 bases from J, the junction kept 4 bases outside the gene matches. For the CDR3, the DNA is TGTGCCAGCAGCTTGAGGGGGCGCAATCAGCCCCAGCATTTT. Its translation is CASSLRGRNQPQHF. Filled out from reference TRBV28 and TRBJ1-5, the complete variable domain reads DVKVTQSSRYLVKRTGEKVFLECVQDMDHENMFWYRQDPGLGLRLIYFSYDVKMKEKGDIPEGYSVSREKKERFSLILESASTNQTSMYLCASSLRGRNQPQHFGDGTRLSIL.

V gene TRBV10-1 combines with J gene TRBJ2-7; D ambiguous. This CDR3 comprises 13 residues. The germline V gene has CDR1 WNHNN and CDR2 SYGVQD (reference sequence). V was pared by 8 bases and J by 2 bases, with 13 bases between. CDR3 sequence: CASPESRPYEQYF. CDR3 bases: TGCGCCAGCCCGGAGTCTAGGCCCTACGAGCAGTACTTC.

The J gene is TRBJ1-2, the V gene TRBV9; the match to TRBD1 covers 7 bases. Trimming took 4 bases from V and 2 from J; bases not matched to a gene: 11. The germline gives CDR1 SGDLS, CDR2 YYNGEE. The CDR3 length is 16 residues. CDR3 coding DNA: TGTGCCAGCAGCCTCACAATTGGACAGGAGAACTATGGCTACACCTTC. It is translated as CASSLTIGQENYGYTF.

The chain uses TRBV27 and TRBJ2-1, with 9 bases matching TRBD2. J lost 2 bases, V lost 3 bases, and 2 bases had no gene match. The CDR3 contains 15 residues. Germline V CDR1 and CDR2: MNHEY, SMNVEV (reference sequence). The CDR3 loop is CASSLAGGAYNEQFF. The CDR3 bases are TGTGCCAGCAGTTTGGCGGGAGGGGCCTACAATGAGCAGTTCTTC.

This chain joins TRBV18 and TRBJ2-5; TRBD1 matches at 7 bases. V lost 4 bases and J lost 1; bases outside the gene matches: 15. Germline assignment: CDR1 KGHSH and CDR2 LQKENI. The CDR3 sequence is 18 residues long. The DNA for the CDR3 is TGTGCCAGCTCACGACGACCCTCTCTGACAGGGACCCAAGAGACCCAGTACTTC. This gives the protein CASSRRPSLTGTQETQYF. The full variable domain, its missing parts supplied by reference TRBV18 and TRBJ2-5, is NAGVMQNPRHLVRRRGQEARLRCSPMKGHSHVYWYRQLPEEGLKFMVYLQKENIIDESGMPKERFSAEFPKEGPSILRIQQVVRGDSAAYFCASSRRPSLTGTQETQYFGPGTRLLVL.

This sequence joins TRBV4-2 and TRBJ2-7; a weak D match, TRBD1 (5 bases). CDR1 is LGHNA, CDR2 YNFKEQ, per germline. This CDR3 has 15 residues. The V and J ends lost 3 bases and 3 bases respectively, with 15 bases between them. In DNA form, the CDR3 reads TGTGCCAGCAGCCATTCTTCCTCGCAGGGCTACGAGCAGTACTTC. This codes for CASSHSSSQGYEQYF.

This chain links TRBV2 with TRBJ1-5; D is unresolved. Germline V lookup: CDR1 SNHLY, CDR2 FYNNEI. The CDR3 spans 16 residues. V lost 4 bases to trimming and J lost 1 base, with 14 bases between them. The DNA of the CDR3 is TGTGCCAGCAGTGGGGTCGGGTTCTTAAGCAATCAGCCCCAGCATTTT. Its translation: CASSGVGFLSNQPQHF.